Presented here are 10 T cell receptor beta chains from one specimen sequenced in a study of blood T cell repertoires in COVID-19 (TCRdb year 2020). Library construction relied on the immunoSEQ multiplex PCR assay. Drawn from immuneACCESS, this table holds only the in-frame rearrangements with V and J called that TCRdb kept. Clones are partly lost; checked studies trace under half to an unresolved V gene and leave the rest unexplained. Here the sample has approximately 190,000 clones; roughly nine tenths occur a single time. About 22% of the sample lies in the top ten. Sequencing was done on a sample of peripheral blood. The receptors stem from a man aged 55-75 years with active or convalescent COVID-19.

This clone was counted only a few times. The chain uses TRBV6-5 and TRBJ1-1; no definite D call. The length of the CDR3 is 14 residues. The germline V and J ends were trimmed by 7 bases and 0 bases, with 12 bases remaining between them. Per germline, CDR1 MNHEY and CDR2 SVGAGI. The CDR3 coding sequence is TGTGCCAGCACCCTCCACCTAATGAACACTGAAGCTTTCTTT. Translating it yields CASTLHLMNTEAFF.

The rearrangement links TRBV7-3 to TRBJ2-2; 7 bases agree with TRBD1. V gave up 5 bases and J gave up 6 bases; unmatched junction bases: 0. The CDR3 covers 12 residues. Germline CDR1 SGHTA, CDR2 FQGTGA. The CDR3 DNA reads as TGTGCCAGCAGCGGACAGGCCGGGGAGCTGTTTTTT. Translating it yields CASSGQAGELFF.

This rearrangement joins TRBV6-1 to TRBJ2-7; 7 bases are a match to TRBD2. With 1 base clipped from V and 7 bases from J, the junction kept 1 base outside the gene matches. Germline CDR1 MNHNS, CDR2 SASEGT. The CDR3 sequence is 12 residues long. The CDR3 bases are TGTGCCAGCAGTGAAGGTAGCGGGGAGCAGTACTTC. Protein product: CASSEGSGEQYF.

The CDR3 DNA sequence: TGTGCCAGCAGCTCCGCGGGGACCCGCGCCTACGAGCAGTACTTC. Encoded protein: CASSSAGTRAYEQYF. J is TRBJ2-7 and V is TRBV5-4; perhaps TRBD2 as D (6 bases). Germline CDR1 and CDR2: SGHNT and YYREEE (reference sequence). Trimming removed 3 bases at V and 2 bases at J, with 15 bases between. The CDR3 length is 15 residues.

This chain uses TRBV6-5 with TRBJ1-5, with D hard to call. CDR3 length: 15 amino acids. Germline loops: CDR1 MNHEY, CDR2 SVGAGI. With 5 bases removed from V and 0 bases from J, the gap between germline ends came to 11 bases. The CDR3 DNA is TGTGCCAGCAGTAGTGACGGGTATAGCAATCAGCCCCAGCATTTT. It codes for CASSSDGYSNQPQHF.

With regard to this clone: This same CDR3 is encoded by further DNA sequences in the sample. V and J are TRBV5-1 and TRBJ1-5; D gene ambiguous. Germline CDR1 SGHRS, CDR2 YFSETQ. CDR3 length: 13 residues. Trimming cost V 0 bases and J 5 bases, with 6 bases left between them. CDR3 residues: CASSLGPDQPQHF. In DNA form, the CDR3 reads TGCGCCAGCAGCTTGGGGCCAGATCAGCCCCAGCATTTT.

This chain uses TRBV18 with TRBJ2-7, with a possible D match to TRBD1 (6 bases). V was trimmed by 3 bases and J by 5 bases, leaving 11 bases between them. Per germline, CDR1 KGHSH and CDR2 LQKENI. The CDR3 runs to 13 residues. CDR3 amino acids: CASSPSGQNEQYF. The CDR3, as DNA: TGTGCCAGCTCACCCAGCGGACAGAACGAGCAGTACTTC. The variable domain in full, with the rest retrieved from reference TRBV18 and TRBJ2-7, is NAGVMQNPRHLVRRRGQEARLRCSPMKGHSHVYWYRQLPEEGLKFMVYLQKENIIDESGMPKERFSAEFPKEGPSILRIQQVVRGDSAAYFCASSPSGQNEQYFGPGTRLTVT.

The chain is built from TRBV5-1 and TRBJ1-6, with 10 positions matching TRBD1. The J segment lost 13 bases and the V segment lost 4 bases, leaving 8 bases of the junction unmatched. Germline-derived CDR1 and CDR2 are SGHRS and YFSETQ. This CDR3 has 14 residues. The CDR3 is CASSKGQGTNPLHF. In DNA, the CDR3 is TGCGCCAGCAGCAAGGGACAGGGGACTAATCCCCTCCACTTT.

The chain combines TRBV28 with TRBJ2-7; the match to TRBD2 covers 13 bases. The CDR3 runs to 14 residues. Germline loops: CDR1 MDHEN, CDR2 SYDVKM. With V trimmed by 7 bases and J by 4 bases, 4 bases remained unmatched. The CDR3 spells CASTQTSGGYEQYF. The CDR3 DNA is TGTGCCAGCACCCAGACTAGCGGGGGGTACGAGCAGTACTTC.

The chain combines TRBV5-1 with TRBJ1-1; D is uncertain. From germline, CDR1 is SGHRS and CDR2 YFSETQ. Trimming removed 4 bases at V and 1 base at J, with 11 bases between. The CDR3 totals 14 residues. CDR3 region: CASSLARGNTEAFF. CDR3 nucleotide sequence: TGCGCCAGCAGCCTGGCGCGAGGGAACACTGAAGCTTTCTTT.